One TCR beta chain is described in this entry. Germline loops: CDR1 MDHEN, CDR2 SYDVKM. V dropped 6 bases and J dropped 7; count of bases not matched to a gene: 7. This CDR3 is built from 13 residues. This entry comes from a study of blood T cell repertoires in COVID-19. Across the whole study: Samples representing acute and convalescent COVID-19 were sourced from the United States, Italy and Spain.

Per the original data handling: Amplifying reference gene primers gave estimates of nucleated cell counts. Here immunoSEQ multiplex PCR was the method, and the copy in TCRdb shows in-frame clones only, minus some. Clone size and the V and J calls come from that table; the DNA yielded D and trimming. The sample records about 220,000 clones, around 83% being singletons. Source material: peripheral blood. This receptor was identified in a man aged 45-65 years with active or convalescent COVID-19. The V and J genes are TRBV28 and TRBJ1-1; the match to TRBD1 covers 8 bases. CDR3 protein: CASSPGDRGEAFF. The CDR3 DNA follows: TGTGCCAGCAGCCCCGGAGACAGGGGTGAAGCTTTCTTT.